Sequencing of this TCR beta chain was carried out in a study of identical twins' blood T cells. The study, taken as a whole, reports: Twins shared more top CDR3 clonotypes than unrelated donors did.

This clonotype has only a few counts. As yet, its antigen is unknown. Six healthy women, forming three identical twin pairs, donated samples. All three twin pairs grew up together with likely shared infections and vaccines. Each TCR cDNA library carried sample-specific barcodes on both ends. In TCRdb, the 5' RACE reads were re-called with MiXCR into one record per CDR3 protein. The sample has fewer than 450,000 distinct CDR3 sequences, around 30% seen once. Between the trimmed V and J ends, which lost 1 base and 7 bases, there was a span of 12 bases. The CDR3 contains 15 residues. Germline V gene data show CDR1 as SGHRS and CDR2 as YFSETQ.

The clonotype was recovered from a woman aged 18 to 49 in good health. The material sequenced was PBMCs. The chain links TRBV5-1 to TRBJ1-6; D is unclear. The CDR3 loop reads CASSLSPRTNSPLHF. CDR3 coding DNA: TGCGCCAGCAGCTTGAGCCCACGTACCAATTCACCCCTCCACTTT.